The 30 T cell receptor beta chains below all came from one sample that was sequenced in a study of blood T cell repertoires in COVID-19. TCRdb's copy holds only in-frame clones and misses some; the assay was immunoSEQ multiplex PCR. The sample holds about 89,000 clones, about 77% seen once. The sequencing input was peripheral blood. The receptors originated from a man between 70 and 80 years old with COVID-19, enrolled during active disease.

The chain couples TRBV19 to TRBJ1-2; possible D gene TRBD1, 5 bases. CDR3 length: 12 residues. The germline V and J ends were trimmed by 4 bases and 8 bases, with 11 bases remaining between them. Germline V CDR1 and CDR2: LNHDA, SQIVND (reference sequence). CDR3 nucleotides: TGTGCCAGTAGTAATCAGGGCCGGGGCTACACCTTC. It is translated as CASSNQGRGYTF.

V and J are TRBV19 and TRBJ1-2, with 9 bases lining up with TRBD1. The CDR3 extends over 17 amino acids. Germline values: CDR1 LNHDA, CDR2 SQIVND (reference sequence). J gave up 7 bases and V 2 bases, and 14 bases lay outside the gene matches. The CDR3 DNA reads TGTGCCAGTAGTATAATCGGGACAGGGCTAAAACCGGCTGGCTACACCTTC. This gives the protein CASSIIGTGLKPAGYTF.

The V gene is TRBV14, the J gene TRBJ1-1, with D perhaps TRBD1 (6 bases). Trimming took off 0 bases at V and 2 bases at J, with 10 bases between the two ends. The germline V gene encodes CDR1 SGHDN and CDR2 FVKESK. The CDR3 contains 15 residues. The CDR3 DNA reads TGTGCCAGCAGCCAAGAAGCAGGGGCCAACACTGAAGCTTTCTTT. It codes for CASSQEAGANTEAFF.

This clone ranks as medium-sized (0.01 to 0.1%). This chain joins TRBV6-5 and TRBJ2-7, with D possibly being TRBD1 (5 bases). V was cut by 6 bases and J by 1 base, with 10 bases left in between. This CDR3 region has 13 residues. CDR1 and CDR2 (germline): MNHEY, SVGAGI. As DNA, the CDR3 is TGTGCCAGCAGCCATAGACAGTCCTACGAGCAGTACTTC. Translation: CASSHRQSYEQYF.

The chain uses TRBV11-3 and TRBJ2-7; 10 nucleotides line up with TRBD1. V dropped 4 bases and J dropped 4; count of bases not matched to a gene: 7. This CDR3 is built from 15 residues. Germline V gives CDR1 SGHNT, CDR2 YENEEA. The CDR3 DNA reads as TGTGCCAGCAGCTCCTCCGGGACAGGGGTTTACGAGCAGTACTTC. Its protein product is CASSSSGTGVYEQYF.

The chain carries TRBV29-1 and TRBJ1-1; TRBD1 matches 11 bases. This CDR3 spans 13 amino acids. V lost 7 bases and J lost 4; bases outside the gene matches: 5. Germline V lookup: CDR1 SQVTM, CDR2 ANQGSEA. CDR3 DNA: TGCAGCGACCTGGGACAGGGGGTCACTGAAGCTTTCTTT. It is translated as CSDLGQGVTEAFF.

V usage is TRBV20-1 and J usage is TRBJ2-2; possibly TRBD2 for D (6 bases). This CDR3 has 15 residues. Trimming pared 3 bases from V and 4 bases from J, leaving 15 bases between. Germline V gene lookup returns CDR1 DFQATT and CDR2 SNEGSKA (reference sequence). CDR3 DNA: TGCAGTGCTAGTAAACACGCGGGGTTCACCGGGGAGCTGTTTTTT. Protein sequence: CSASKHAGFTGELFF.

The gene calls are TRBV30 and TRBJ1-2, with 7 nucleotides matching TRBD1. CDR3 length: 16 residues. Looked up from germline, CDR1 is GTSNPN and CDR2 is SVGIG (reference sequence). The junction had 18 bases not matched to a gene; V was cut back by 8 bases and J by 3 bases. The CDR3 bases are TGTGCCCGGACCCCCAAAACCCCAGGGACAGACTATGGCTACACCTTC. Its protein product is CARTPKTPGTDYGYTF.

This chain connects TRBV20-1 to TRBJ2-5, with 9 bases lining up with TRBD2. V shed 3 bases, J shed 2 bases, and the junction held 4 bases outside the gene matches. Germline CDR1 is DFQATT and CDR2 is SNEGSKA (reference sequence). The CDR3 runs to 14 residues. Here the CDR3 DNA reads TGCAGTGCTAGTGCCCTAGCGGGGCAAGAGACCCAGTACTTC. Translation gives CSASALAGQETQYF.

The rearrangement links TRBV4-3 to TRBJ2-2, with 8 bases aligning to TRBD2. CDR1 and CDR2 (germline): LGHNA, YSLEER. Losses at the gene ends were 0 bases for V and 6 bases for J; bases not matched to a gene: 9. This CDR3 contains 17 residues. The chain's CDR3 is CASSQESAPGGAGELFF. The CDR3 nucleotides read TGCGCCAGCAGCCAAGAGTCGGCGCCGGGGGGGGCCGGGGAGCTGTTTTTT.

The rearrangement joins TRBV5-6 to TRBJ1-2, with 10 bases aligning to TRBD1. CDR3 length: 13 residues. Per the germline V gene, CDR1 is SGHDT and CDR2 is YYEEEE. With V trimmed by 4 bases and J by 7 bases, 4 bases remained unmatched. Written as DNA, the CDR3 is TGTGCCAGCAGCCTGACAGGGGGCCGTGGCTACACCTTC. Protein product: CASSLTGGRGYTF.

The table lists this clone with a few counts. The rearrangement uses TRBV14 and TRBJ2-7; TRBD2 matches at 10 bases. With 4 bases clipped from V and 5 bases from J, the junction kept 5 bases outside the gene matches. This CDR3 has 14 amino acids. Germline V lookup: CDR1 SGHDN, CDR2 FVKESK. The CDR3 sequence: CASSREREGDEQYF. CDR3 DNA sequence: TGTGCCAGCAGCCGAGAGCGGGAGGGAGACGAGCAGTACTTC.

CDR3 DNA: TGTGCCAGCAGCCATCCTAGATCCAGCGGGGGATCTTGGGAGACCCAGTACTTC. Amino acid sequence: CASSHPRSSGGSWETQYF. This chain links TRBV3-1 (or the pseudogene TRBV3-2) with TRBJ2-5, with TRBD2 matching 8 bases. The CDR3 length is 18 residues. The germline V gene encodes CDR1 LGHDT and CDR2 YNNKEL (reference sequence). V trimming: 3 bases; J trimming: 5 bases; junction bases outside the gene matches: 17.

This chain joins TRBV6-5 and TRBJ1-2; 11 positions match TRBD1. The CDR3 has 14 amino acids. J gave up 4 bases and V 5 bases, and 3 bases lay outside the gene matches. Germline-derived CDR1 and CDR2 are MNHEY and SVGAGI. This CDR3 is CASSRDRGVYGYTF. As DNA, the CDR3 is TGTGCCAGCAGTAGGGACAGGGGGGTCTATGGCTACACCTTC.

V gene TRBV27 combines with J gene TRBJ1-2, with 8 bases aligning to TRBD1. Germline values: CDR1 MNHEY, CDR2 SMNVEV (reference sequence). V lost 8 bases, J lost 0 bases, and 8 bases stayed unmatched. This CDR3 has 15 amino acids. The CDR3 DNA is TGTGCCAGCCGGACAGGGCCCACTTCTAACTATGGCTACACCTTC. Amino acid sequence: CASRTGPTSNYGYTF.

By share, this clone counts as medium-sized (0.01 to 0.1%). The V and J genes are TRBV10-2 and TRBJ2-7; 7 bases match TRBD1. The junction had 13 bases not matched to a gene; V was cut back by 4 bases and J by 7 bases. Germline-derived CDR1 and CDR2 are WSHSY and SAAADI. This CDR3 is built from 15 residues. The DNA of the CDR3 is TGCGCCAGCAGTGTGGAGACAGGGACCTGGGGGGAGCAGTACTTC. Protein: CASSVETGTWGEQYF.

CDR3: CASSLRGDEKLFF. In DNA, the CDR3 is TGTGCCAGCAGTTTACGCGGGGACGAAAAACTGTTTTTT. This rearrangement joins TRBV28 to TRBJ1-4; D perhaps matches TRBD1 (5 bases). Germline CDR1 is MDHEN and CDR2 is SYDVKM. Trimming removed 2 bases from V and 8 bases from J, with 9 bases in between. The length of the CDR3 is 13 residues.

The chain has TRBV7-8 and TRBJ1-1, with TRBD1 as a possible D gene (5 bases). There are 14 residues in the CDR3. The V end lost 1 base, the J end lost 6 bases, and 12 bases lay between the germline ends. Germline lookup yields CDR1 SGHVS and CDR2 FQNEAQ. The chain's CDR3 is CASSLDGTSSEAFF. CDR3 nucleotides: TGTGCCAGCAGCTTAGACGGGACTAGCTCTGAAGCTTTCTTT.

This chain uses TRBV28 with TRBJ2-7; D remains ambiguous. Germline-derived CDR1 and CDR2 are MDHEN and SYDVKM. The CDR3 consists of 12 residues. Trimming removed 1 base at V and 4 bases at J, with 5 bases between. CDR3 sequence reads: CASSLSQYEQYF. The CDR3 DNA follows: TGTGCCAGCAGTTTATCACAGTACGAGCAGTACTTC.

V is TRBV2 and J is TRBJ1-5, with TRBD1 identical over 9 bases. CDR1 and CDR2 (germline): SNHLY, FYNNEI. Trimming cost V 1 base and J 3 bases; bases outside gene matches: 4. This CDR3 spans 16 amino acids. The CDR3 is CASSEGGTGNNQPQHF. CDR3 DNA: TGTGCCAGCAGTGAAGGGGGGACAGGGAACAATCAGCCCCAGCATTTT.

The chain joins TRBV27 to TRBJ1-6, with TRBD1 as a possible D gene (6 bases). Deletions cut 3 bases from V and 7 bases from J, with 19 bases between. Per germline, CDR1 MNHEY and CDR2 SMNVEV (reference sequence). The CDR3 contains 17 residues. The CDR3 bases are TGTGCCAGCAGTTTTCACCCTAGACAGGCCCGAAATTCACCCCTCCACTTT. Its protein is CASSFHPRQARNSPLHF.

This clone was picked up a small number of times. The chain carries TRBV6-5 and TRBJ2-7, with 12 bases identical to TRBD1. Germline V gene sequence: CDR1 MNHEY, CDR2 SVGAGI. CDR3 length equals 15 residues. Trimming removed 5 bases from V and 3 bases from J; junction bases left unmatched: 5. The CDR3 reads CASSTGQGALYEQYF. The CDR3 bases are TGTGCCAGCAGTACGGGACAGGGGGCGCTCTACGAGCAGTACTTC.

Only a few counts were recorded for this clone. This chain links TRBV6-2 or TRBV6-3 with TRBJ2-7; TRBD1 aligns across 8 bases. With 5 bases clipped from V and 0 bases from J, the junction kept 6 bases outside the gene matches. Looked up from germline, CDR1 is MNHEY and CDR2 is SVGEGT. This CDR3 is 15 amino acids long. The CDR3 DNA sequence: TGTGCCAGCAGTGCTCGGACAGGGAGCTCCTACGAGCAGTACTTC. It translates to CASSARTGSSYEQYF.

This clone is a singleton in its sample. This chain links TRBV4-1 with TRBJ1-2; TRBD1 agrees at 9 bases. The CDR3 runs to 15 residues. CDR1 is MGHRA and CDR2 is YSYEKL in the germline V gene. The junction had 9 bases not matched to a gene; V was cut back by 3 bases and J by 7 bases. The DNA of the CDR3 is TGCGCCAGCAGCCAGGTCGGGACAGGGTCCGGTGGCTACACCTTC. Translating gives CASSQVGTGSGGYTF.

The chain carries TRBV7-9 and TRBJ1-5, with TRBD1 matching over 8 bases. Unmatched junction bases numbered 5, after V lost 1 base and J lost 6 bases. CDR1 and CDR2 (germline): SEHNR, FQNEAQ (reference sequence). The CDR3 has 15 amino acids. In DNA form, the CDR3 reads TGTGCCAGCAGCTTAGGACAGGGGACGGGTCAGCCCCAGCATTTT. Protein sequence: CASSLGQGTGQPQHF.

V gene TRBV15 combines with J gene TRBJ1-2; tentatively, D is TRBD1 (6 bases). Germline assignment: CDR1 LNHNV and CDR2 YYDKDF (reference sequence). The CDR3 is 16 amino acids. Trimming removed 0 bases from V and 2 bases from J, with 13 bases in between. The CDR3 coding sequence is TGTGCCACCAGCAGAGACCTGACAGGAGCCAACTATGGCTACACCTTC. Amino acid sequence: CATSRDLTGANYGYTF.

The CDR3 protein is CASNRQGSNSPLHF. CDR3 coding DNA: TGTGCCAGCAACCGACAGGGGTCGAATTCACCCCTCCACTTT. This chain uses TRBV28 with TRBJ1-6, with 8 positions matching TRBD1. V shed 7 bases, J shed 7 bases, and the junction held 6 bases outside the gene matches. Germline loops: CDR1 MDHEN, CDR2 SYDVKM. The CDR3 length is 14 residues.

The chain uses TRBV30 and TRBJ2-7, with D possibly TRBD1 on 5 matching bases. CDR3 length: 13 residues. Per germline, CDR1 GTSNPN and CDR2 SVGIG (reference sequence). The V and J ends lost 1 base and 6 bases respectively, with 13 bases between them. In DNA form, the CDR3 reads TGTGCCTGGAGTGGACACATAAGGGGCGAGCAGTACTTC. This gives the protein CAWSGHIRGEQYF.

DNA of the CDR3: TGTGCCACCAGCAGAGTCCGCACTGAAGCTTTCTTT. Its translation is CATSRVRTEAFF. This chain links TRBV15 with TRBJ1-1; D is unclear. The V end lost 1 base, the J end lost 4 bases, and 4 bases lay between the germline ends. The CDR3 covers 12 residues. Germline-derived CDR1 and CDR2 are LNHNV and YYDKDF (reference sequence).

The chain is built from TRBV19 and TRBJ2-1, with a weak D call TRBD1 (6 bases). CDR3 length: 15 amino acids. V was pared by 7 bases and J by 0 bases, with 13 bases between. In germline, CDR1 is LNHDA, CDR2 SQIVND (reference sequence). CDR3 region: CASTSGQTSYNEQFF. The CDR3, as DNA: TGTGCCAGTACCTCCGGACAGACCTCCTACAATGAGCAGTTCTTC. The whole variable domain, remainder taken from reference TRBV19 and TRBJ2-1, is DGGITQSPKYLFRKEGQNVTLSCEQNLNHDAMYWYRQDPGQGLRLIYYSQIVNDFQKGDIAEGYSVSREKKESFPLTVTSAQKNPTAFYLCASTSGQTSYNEQFFGPGTRLTVL.